This entry concerns a single T cell receptor (beta chain). Its matching antigen is unknown. V was pared by 7 bases and J by 6 bases, with 11 bases of the junction left unmatched. The germline V gene has CDR1 DFQATT and CDR2 SNEGSKA (reference sequence). CDR3 length: 14 amino acids. These data belong to a study of spatial heterogeneity in lung cancer. As for the study in general: Alpha-chain sequences were consistently detected less often than beta-chain sequences. The library had UMIs, and each TCR and UMI pair averaged more than ten raw reads. General study findings and limits: Ubiquitous expanded tumor TCRs appeared in blood more at resection than follow-up.

Every TCR cDNA molecule bore a unique molecular identifier. One entry per CDR3 protein, called by TCRdb with MiXCR from the 5' RACE reads. This sample has approximately 92,000 distinct CDR3 sequences; 10% to 15% occur once, and the top ten carry roughly 41%. Time point reported: sample taken at primary tumor resection. Whole RNA, isolated from tumor, nontumor lung or frozen PBMC, was sequenced without prior sorting. The specimen was PBMCs, collected at surgery. This receptor was identified in a male donor with early-stage non-small cell lung cancer. The chain recombines TRBV20-1 with TRBJ2-1; TRBD2 matches 8 bases. Here the CDR3 DNA reads TGCAGTGAGAGTAGGCGGGGGGTGGGCAATGAGCAGTTCTTC. Its protein is CSESRRGVGNEQFF.